This entry concerns a single T cell receptor beta chain. Its antigen is as yet unknown. This entry is derived from a study of OX40 agonist ivuxolimab in advanced cancers. Study context: All patients had ivuxolimab intravenously every 2 weeks at 0.01 to 10 mg/kg. Recorded diagnoses for dose-escalation patients were hepatocellular carcinoma, melanoma, renal cell or head and neck cancer. People who had prior anti-PD-1, anti-PD-L1 or anti-CTLA-4 therapy could take part, and about 40% had some.

Sequencing used immunoSEQ multiplex PCR; TCRdb keeps in-frame clones, though not all of them. The repertoire includes around 35,000 clones, roughly 90% of them detected once, and 15% to 20% sits in the top ten. Study-level results: Antigen specificity was not determined for the expanded peripheral T cells.

J lost 2 bases, V lost 5 bases, and 6 bases had no gene match. The CDR3 consists of 15 residues. Per the germline V gene, CDR1 is MNHEY and CDR2 is SMNVEV (reference sequence). Sequencing used CD4+ or CD8+ T cells sorted from blood, obtained in a trial of the OX40 agonist ivuxolimab. The V and J genes are TRBV27 and TRBJ1-5; TRBD1 agrees at 7 bases. This TCR came from an adult with an advanced solid tumor such as melanoma, head and neck, liver or kidney cancer. This chain's CDR3 is CASSLGTAGNQPQHF. The CDR3, as DNA: TGTGCCAGCAGTCTGGGGACAGCTGGCAATCAGCCCCAGCATTTT.